This record covers a single T cell receptor (beta chain). Hyperthyroidism of Graves' type that showed no ophthalmopathy progression within 18 months was stable. Fresh peripheral blood, 10 ml, was the source of the PBMCs. The data stem from a study of T cells in Graves' hyperthyroidism and ophthalmopathy. RNA transcripts served as the template for amplifying TCR beta CDR3 regions. First-round RT-PCR of the TCR CDR3 relied on the HTBI primer set. TCRdb used MiXCR to reprocess the multiplex PCR reads, holding one entry per CDR3 protein. The sample carries approximately 360,000 distinct CDR3 sequences, 25% recorded once. There are 16 residues in the CDR3. Trimming left V 4 bases short and J 4 bases short, with 18 bases between. Germline values: CDR1 SGHRS, CDR2 YFSETQ.

This sequence joins TRBV5-1 and TRBJ2-1, with a weak D call TRBD2 (6 bases). The source material was blood. This TCR derives from a man between 50 and 59 years old with Graves' hyperthyroidism. CDR3 sequence (DNA): TGCGCCAGCAGCCGTGGGATTGGCGGGACGTACAATGAGCAGTTCTTC. Protein: CASSRGIGGTYNEQFF.